This T cell receptor (beta chain) derives from a study of Graves' ophthalmopathy and Graves' hyperthyroidism. Amplification of the TCR beta CDR3 regions used RNA transcripts (as template). RT-PCR in the first round used HTBI primers; a second-round multiplex PCR followed. TCRdb recomputed calls from the multiplex PCR reads with MiXCR, one row per CDR3 protein. The sample lists 450,000 or so distinct CDR3 sequences; around 14% were seen once. This CDR3 spans 15 amino acids. In germline, CDR1 is MNHNS, CDR2 SASEGT. With V trimmed by 5 bases and J by 4 bases, 9 bases remained unmatched. This clonotype was counted many times.

The sequenced material came from blood. The chain is built from TRBV6-1 and TRBJ1-2; 8 bases match TRBD1. The sequence was collected from a woman aged 30 to 39 with Graves' ophthalmopathy. DNA for the CDR3: TGTGCCAGCAGTCCGGACAGGGTCCGGGGCTATGGCTACACCTTC. Amino acids: CASSPDRVRGYGYTF.